These 2 T cell receptor beta chains came from one sample sequenced in a study of untreated major depressive disorder. Whole-study findings and limits: CD4+ T cells from depressed patients used TRBV05-01 (Vbeta 5.1) more often than controls.

Antigens of these TCRs are unknown. Libraries were prepared by immunoSEQ multiplex PCR; TCRdb keeps only in-frame clonotypes and omits some of them. The sample holds under 20,000 clones; roughly nine tenths are singletons and the top ten take over 0.5%. Sequenced: CD4+ T cells from PBMCs. Every receptor here comes from a woman between 40 and 50 years old with major depressive disorder.

V usage is TRBV27 and J usage is TRBJ2-3, with D uncertain. With 8 bases removed from V and 7 bases from J, the gap between germline ends came to 10 bases. This CDR3 is 11 amino acids long. The germline gives CDR1 MNHEY, CDR2 SMNVEV (reference sequence). Here the CDR3 reads CASLLGNTQYF. Here the CDR3 DNA reads TGTGCCAGCCTCTTAGGAAATACGCAGTATTTT.

This rearrangement joins TRBV9 to TRBJ2-7, with D possibly being TRBD1 or TRBD2 (5 bases each). The CDR3 length is 17 residues. V dropped 0 bases and J dropped 1 base, with 17 bases sitting between them. CDR1 SGDLS and CDR2 YYNGEE come from the germline V gene. The CDR3 protein is CASSVGTFVRGSYEQYF. CDR3 nucleotides: TGTGCCAGCAGCGTAGGGACTTTCGTAAGGGGATCCTACGAGCAGTACTTC.